One and the same sample provided the 30 T cell receptor beta chains below, sequenced in a study of blood T cells in healthy people across ages. For the second PCR, which ran for roughly 6 to 11 cycles, a sample-barcoded 5' primer and a J-beta primer mix were used. MiXCR, run by TCRdb on the 5' RACE reads, gives a single entry per CDR3 protein. The sample includes over 600,000 distinct CDR3 sequences, about half of them seen just once. Sequenced: blood. These receptors all stem from an elderly man in good health.

This clonotype occurred a few times. At one of its ends the junction is not consistent with the germline gene, which may arise from a read error. The V gene is TRBV27, the J gene TRBJ1-2; TRBD1 is a possible D gene (6 bases). The CDR3 is 13 residues long. CDR1 is MNHEY, CDR2 SMNVEV, per germline (reference sequence). CDR3 loop: CASSSGGRIGYTF. The CDR3, as DNA: TGTGCCAGCAGTTCGGGGGGCCGAATTGGCTACACCTTT.

The V and J genes are TRBV24-1 and TRBJ1-5; D might be TRBD1 (5 bases). This CDR3 comprises 10 residues. In germline, CDR1 is KGHDR, CDR2 SFDVKD. Trimming removed 9 bases at V and 14 bases at J, with 13 bases between. As DNA, the CDR3 is TGTGCCACCCCCCAGGTAGGGGAGCATTTT. It encodes CATPQVGEHF.

The V gene is TRBV12-3 or TRBV12-4, the J gene TRBJ2-5, with a tentative D call TRBD2 (6 bases). This CDR3 comprises 15 residues. V lost 6 bases and J lost 7, with 21 bases in between. In DNA form, the CDR3 reads TGTGCCAGCAGCATTGGAGGGAGTTGGGAAGGGACCCAGTACTTC. Amino acids: CASSIGGSWEGTQYF.

V and J are TRBV2 and TRBJ1-2; 9 positions agree with TRBD1. Germline V gene lookup returns CDR1 SNHLY and CDR2 FYNNEI. This CDR3 is 16 amino acids long. After removal of 3 bases from V and 0 bases from J, the junction contained 5 bases not matched to a gene. This chain's CDR3 is CASSEYRGPANYGYTF. For the CDR3, the DNA is TGTGCCAGCAGTGAGTACAGGGGGCCGGCTAACTATGGCTACACCTTC.

The chain recombines TRBV10-3 with TRBJ2-5, with 12 bases identical to TRBD1. The DNA matches TRBJ2-7 better at its end, which makes the J call doubtful. The CDR3 is 15 amino acids. Germline CDR1 reads ENHRY; CDR2 reads SYGVKD. The CDR3 region is CAIRSPGTGGDEQYF. The CDR3 nucleotides read TGTGCCATCAGAAGCCCTGGGACAGGGGGCGACGAGCAGTACTTC.

The chain recombines TRBV20-1 with TRBJ2-1, with D unclear. Per the germline V gene, CDR1 is DFQATT and CDR2 is SNEGSKA (reference sequence). V lost 3 bases and J lost 7, with 7 bases in between. The CDR3 contains 11 residues. The CDR3 sequence: CSARRGNEQFF. CDR3 DNA sequence: TGCAGTGCTAGGAGAGGAAATGAGCAGTTCTTC.

The V gene is TRBV12-3 or TRBV12-4, the J gene TRBJ2-7, with a possible D match to TRBD1 (5 bases). V was pared by 6 bases and J by 0 bases, with 12 bases between. The CDR3 covers 14 residues. The CDR3 bases are TGTGCCAGCAGCACCGCAGGGCTCTCCTACGAGCAGTACTTC. Residues: CASSTAGLSYEQYF.

The V and J genes are TRBV12-3 or TRBV12-4 and TRBJ2-3; TRBD2 is a possible D gene (6 bases). Trimming removed 2 bases at V and 4 bases at J, with 13 bases between. The CDR3 covers 15 residues. CDR3 DNA sequence: TGTGCCAGCAGTTTATCGGGACTGGGAGCAGATACGCAGTATTTT. Translating it yields CASSLSGLGADTQYF.

In this sample, this clonotype turned up many times. This rearrangement joins TRBV12-3 or TRBV12-4 to TRBJ1-5, with unresolved D. The germline V and J ends were trimmed by 7 bases and 0 bases, with 4 bases remaining between them. CDR3 length: 12 amino acids. CDR3 DNA sequence: TGTGCCAGCAAAAATAGCAATCAGCCCCAGCATTTT. Translating gives CASKNSNQPQHF.

The chain recombines TRBV28 with TRBJ2-1; 10 nucleotides agree with TRBD2. CDR3 length equals 14 residues. The J segment lost 7 bases and the V segment lost 6 bases, leaving 6 bases of the junction unmatched. The germline V gene has CDR1 MDHEN and CDR2 SYDVKM. The CDR3 sequence: CASRYTGLANEQFF. For the CDR3, the DNA is TGTGCCAGCAGATATACGGGACTAGCGAATGAGCAGTTCTTC.

About this clonotype: One junction end disagrees with the germline gene, perhaps due to a read error. This chain connects TRBV20-1 to TRBJ2-4; 8 nucleotides align to TRBD2. This CDR3 spans 16 amino acids. CDR1 DFQATT and CDR2 SNEGSKA come from the germline V gene (reference sequence). CDR3: CSARDRVLSGRNIRYF. DNA of the CDR3: TGCAGTGCTAGAGATCGGGTCTTGAGCGGGAGAAACATTCGGTACTTC.

This chain links TRBV12-3 or TRBV12-4 with TRBJ2-1, with unresolved D. Deletions cut 7 bases from V and 5 bases from J, with 15 bases between. There are 14 residues in the CDR3. In DNA form, the CDR3 reads TGTGCCAGCATCATTGGCGGTGGGCACAATGAGCAGTTCTTC. This translates into CASIIGGGHNEQFF.

The sample holds many counts of this clonotype. The chain links TRBV2 to TRBJ2-1, with 7 positions matching TRBD2. Trimming cost V 6 bases and J 9 bases; bases outside gene matches: 8. The CDR3 runs to 13 residues. From germline, CDR1 is SNHLY and CDR2 FYNNEI. CDR3: CASRFGLDSEQFF. In nucleotides, the CDR3 is TGTGCCAGCAGATTTGGACTAGATAGTGAGCAGTTCTTC.

This sequence joins TRBV28 and TRBJ2-1; D tentatively reads TRBD1 or TRBD2 (5 bases each). The V gene lost 3 bases and the J gene lost 9 bases, with 12 bases spanning the gap. CDR1 is MDHEN and CDR2 is SYDVKM in the germline V gene. The CDR3 spans 13 residues. The CDR3 is CASSFSSRGEQFF. In DNA, the CDR3 is TGTGCCAGCAGTTTCTCCTCGAGGGGTGAGCAGTTCTTC.

The chain couples TRBV5-1 to TRBJ2-4; 7 nucleotides align to TRBD2. Germline V gene data show CDR1 as SGHRS and CDR2 as YFSETQ. J lost 13 bases, V lost 6 bases, and 13 bases had no gene match. CDR3 size: 13 residues. The CDR3 DNA sequence: TGCGCCAGCAAGGAGCGGGACGGCGATGGGCAGTACTTC. It is translated as CASKERDGDGQYF. Based on the CDR3 plus reference TRBV5-1 and TRBJ2-4, the full variable domain is KAGVTQTPRYLIKTRGQQVTLSCSPISGHRSVSWYQQTPGQGLQFLFEYFSETQRNKGNFPGRFSGRQFSNSRSEMNVSTLELGDSALYLCASKERDGDGQYFGAGTRLSVL.

The V gene is TRBV4-2, the J gene TRBJ1-6, with 10 bases that match TRBD1. Germline V gene lookup returns CDR1 LGHNA and CDR2 YNFKEQ. Unmatched junction bases numbered 12, after V lost 3 bases and J lost 7 bases. The CDR3 sequence is 18 residues long. Here the CDR3 DNA reads TGTGCCAGCAGCCAGGGACAGGGGAGGGGGGGCCGGAATTCACCCCTCCACTTT. Residues: CASSQGQGRGGRNSPLHF.

A remark on this clonotype: Since a much larger clone is just one base distant, this may be a read error. V is TRBV29-1 and J is TRBJ2-5; 8 nucleotides line up with TRBD1. Germline CDR1 is SQVTM and CDR2 is ANQGSEA. CDR3 length: 16 residues. The V gene end was trimmed by 5 bases and the J gene end by 11 bases; junction bases not matched to a gene: 22. The CDR3 sequence: CSVRDFDRGGGNEQYF. The CDR3 DNA is TGCAGCGTTCGAGACTTTGACAGGGGTGGTGGGAATGAGCAGTACTTC.

This rearrangement joins TRBV12-3 or TRBV12-4 to TRBJ2-1; unclear D gene. The end of the DNA is better explained by TRBJ2-7, so the J call may be wrong. The CDR3 is 12 residues long. The chain's CDR3 is CASSLLYNEQYF. CDR3 sequence (DNA): TGTGCCAGCAGTTTACTCTACAATGAGCAGTACTTC.

The V and J genes are TRBV15 and TRBJ2-5; TRBD1 aligns across 9 bases. CDR3 size: 16 residues. V shed 0 bases, J shed 11 bases, and the junction held 13 bases outside the gene matches. Looked up from germline, CDR1 is LNHNV and CDR2 is YYDKDF (reference sequence). The CDR3 reads CATSRERDRERGEQYF. The CDR3 DNA reads as TGTGCCACCAGCAGAGAGAGGGACAGGGAGCGCGGGGAGCAGTACTTC.

This chain links TRBV20-1 with TRBJ2-7, with D possibly TRBD2 on 6 matching bases. The CDR3 has 15 amino acids. The V end lost 1 base, the J end lost 2 bases, and 15 bases lay between the germline ends. The germline CDR1 and CDR2 sequences are DFQATT and SNEGSKA (reference sequence). CDR3 region: CSARASGRSTYEQYF. The CDR3 DNA reads as TGCAGTGCTAGAGCATCAGGGAGGAGTACCTACGAGCAGTACTTC.

The table lists this clonotype with many counts. The chain links TRBV7-6 to TRBJ2-3, with D unclear. The CDR3 totals 12 residues. Germline V CDR1 and CDR2: SGHVS, FNYEAQ. Trimming shortened V by 3 bases and J by 4 bases, and 5 bases separated the two germline ends. The CDR3 protein is CASSFGSDTQYF. The CDR3 DNA is TGTGCCAGCAGCTTCGGCTCAGATACGCAGTATTTT.

This clonotype turned up a few times. The V call is TRBV21-1, the J call TRBJ2-5. TRBV21-1 is given as a pseudogene. This CDR3 comprises 16 residues. The CDR3 DNA sequence: TGTGCCAGCCGCGAGCCCAGCAGCCGGAATAAAGAGACCCAGTACTTC. This encodes CASREPSSRNKETQYF.

This rearrangement joins TRBV3-1 to TRBJ2-5; 7 bases fit TRBD1. The V segment lost 3 bases and the J segment 0 bases; nucleotides outside the gene matches: 10. The CDR3 has 17 residues. In germline, CDR1 is LGHDT, CDR2 YNNKEL (reference sequence). CDR3: CASSHVTTGQYQETQYF. The CDR3, as DNA: TGTGCCAGCAGCCATGTTACGACAGGGCAGTACCAAGAGACCCAGTACTTC.

Only a few counts were recorded for this clonotype. CDR3 region: CSVFGEGEKLFF. The CDR3 coding sequence is TGCAGCGTTTTTGGGGAGGGTGAAAAACTGTTTTTT. The chain recombines TRBV29-1 with TRBJ1-4; no clear D gene. CDR1 is SQVTM and CDR2 is ANQGSEA in the germline V gene. The CDR3 extends over 12 amino acids. The V gene lost 5 bases and the J gene lost 7 bases, with 11 bases spanning the gap.

The CDR3: CASSQDVYTQYF. CDR3 coding DNA: TGCGCCAGCAGCCAAGATGTATATACGCAGTATTTT. The V gene is TRBV4-3, the J gene TRBJ2-3; D gene unclear. From germline, CDR1 is LGHNA and CDR2 YSLEER. CDR3 length: 12 residues. Trimming stripped 0 bases from V and 7 bases from J, with 5 bases between.

This chain joins TRBV21-1 and TRBJ2-1; TRBD1 was called by the table and not checked on the DNA. TRBV21-1 is tagged as a pseudogene. This CDR3 comprises 13 residues. The chain's CDR3 is CTSSIDRRNEQFF. CDR3 nucleotide sequence: TGTACCAGCAGCATCGACAGGAGGAATGAGCAGTTCTTC.

This clonotype was observed once. This sequence joins TRBV20-1 and TRBJ2-7; 7 nucleotides line up with TRBD2. Trimming took 5 bases from V and 4 from J; bases not matched to a gene: 11. The CDR3 contains 14 residues. Per the germline V gene, CDR1 is DFQATT and CDR2 is SNEGSKA (reference sequence). The CDR3: CSAGRLVGGYEQYF. In DNA, the CDR3 is TGCAGTGCTGGCCGACTAGTGGGAGGGTACGAGCAGTACTTC.

This clonotype was detected many times. V and J are TRBV9 and TRBJ2-3; D uncertain. V was cut by 8 bases and J by 3 bases, with 1 base left in between. The germline CDR1 and CDR2 sequences are SGDLS and YYNGEE. The CDR3 loop spans 9 amino acids. CDR3: CARTDTQYF. DNA of the CDR3: TGTGCCAGGACAGATACGCAGTATTTT.

V is TRBV11-3 and J is TRBJ1-2; perhaps TRBD1 as D (6 bases). The V gene's germline CDR1 is SGHNT and CDR2 YENEEA. The V and J ends lost 3 bases and 6 bases respectively, with 11 bases between them. The CDR3 is 13 residues long. The CDR3 DNA reads as TGTGCCAGCAGCTTGTGGACAGCCGATGGCTACACCTTC. Its translation is CASSLWTADGYTF.

There are many counts of this clonotype. This sequence joins TRBV2 and TRBJ1-2; D gene unclear. The CDR3 length is 13 residues. Trimming took off 2 bases at V and 9 bases at J, with 13 bases between the two ends. Germline lookup yields CDR1 SNHLY and CDR2 FYNNEI. CDR3 bases: TGTGCCAGCAGTGAATATACCTCTATGAGCTACACCTTC. As protein: CASSEYTSMSYTF.